The clone carrying this T cell receptor beta chain was detected many times. Its target is unknown. MiXCR, run by TCRdb on the 5' RACE reads, gives a single entry per CDR3 protein. This sample carries hundreds of thousands of distinct CDR3 sequences, less than 10% of them seen once, and the ten largest clones take 0.85% to 1%. CDR1 MNHEY and CDR2 SVGAGI come from the germline V gene. With V trimmed by 6 bases and J by 6 bases, 1 base remained unmatched. The length of the CDR3 is 12 residues. The source of the sample is a study of identical twins. Study-wide findings and caveats: Modelling approaches yielded underestimates of out-of-frame TCR alpha sharing between monozygotic twins.

This sample was shared with a second study, whose subject was yellow fever vaccine responses in identical twins.

This chain links TRBV6-5 with TRBJ2-1; 8 bases line up with TRBD2. This clonotype was obtained from a young woman in good health. The sequenced sample consisted of PBMCs. The CDR3 sequence is CASSGGGNEQFF. The CDR3 nucleotides are TGTGCCAGCAGCGGGGGGGGCAATGAGCAGTTCTTC.